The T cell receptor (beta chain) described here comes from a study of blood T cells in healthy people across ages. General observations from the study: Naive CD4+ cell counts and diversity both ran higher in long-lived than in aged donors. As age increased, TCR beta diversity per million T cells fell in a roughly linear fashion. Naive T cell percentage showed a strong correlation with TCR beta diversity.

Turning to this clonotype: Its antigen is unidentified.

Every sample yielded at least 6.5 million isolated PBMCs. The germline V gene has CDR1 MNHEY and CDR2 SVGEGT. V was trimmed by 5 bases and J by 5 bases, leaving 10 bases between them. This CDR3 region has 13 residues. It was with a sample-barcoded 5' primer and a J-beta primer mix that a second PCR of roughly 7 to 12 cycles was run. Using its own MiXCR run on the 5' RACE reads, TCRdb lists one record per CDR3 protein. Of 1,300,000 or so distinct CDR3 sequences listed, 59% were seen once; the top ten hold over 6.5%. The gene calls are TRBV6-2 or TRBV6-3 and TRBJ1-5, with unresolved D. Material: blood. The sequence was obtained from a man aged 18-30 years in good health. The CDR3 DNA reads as TGTGCCAGCAGTGACACCGGACATCAGCCCCAGCATTTT. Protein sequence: CASSDTGHQPQHF.